This T cell receptor beta chain was sequenced in a study of glioma-infiltrating T cells after dendritic cell vaccination. Input was roughly 2.2 ug genomic DNA, or all available if less. Primers: 60 V beta forward and 13 J beta reverse. Clones were read by immunoSEQ multiplex PCR, and TCRdb kept only the in-frame ones, dropping some. The sample has roughly 90,000 clones, 80% to 90% seen once. A note on this clone: The antigen is not known.

PBMC sampling occurred before vaccination, two weeks after the third dose, and at progression. Whole-study results and caveats: Longer survival after dendritic cell vaccination followed higher pretreatment TIL content.

This CDR3 has 15 residues. CDR1 and CDR2 from the germline V gene are LGHNA and YSLEER. V lost 0 bases and J lost 4; bases outside the gene matches: 0. Sequencing was performed on blood, taken before dendritic cell vaccination. The chain uses TRBV4-3 and TRBJ2-7; 13 bases are a match to TRBD2. The receptor was derived from a human donor with glioblastoma. The CDR3: CASSQETSGGYEQYF. The CDR3 DNA reads TGCGCCAGCAGCCAAGAGACTAGCGGGGGGTACGAGCAGTACTTC.